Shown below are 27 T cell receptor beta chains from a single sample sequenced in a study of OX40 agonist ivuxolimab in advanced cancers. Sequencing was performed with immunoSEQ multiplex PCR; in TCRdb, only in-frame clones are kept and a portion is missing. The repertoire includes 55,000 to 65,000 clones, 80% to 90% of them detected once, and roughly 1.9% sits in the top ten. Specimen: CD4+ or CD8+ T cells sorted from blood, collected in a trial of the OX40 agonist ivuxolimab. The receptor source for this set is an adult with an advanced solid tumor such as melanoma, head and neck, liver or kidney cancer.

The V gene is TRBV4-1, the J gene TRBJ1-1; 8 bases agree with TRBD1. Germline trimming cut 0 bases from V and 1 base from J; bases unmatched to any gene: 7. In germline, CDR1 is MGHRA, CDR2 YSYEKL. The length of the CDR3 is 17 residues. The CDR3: CASSQDSQGAQNTEAFF. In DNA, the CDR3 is TGCGCCAGCAGCCAAGATTCTCAGGGGGCCCAGAACACTGAAGCTTTCTTT.

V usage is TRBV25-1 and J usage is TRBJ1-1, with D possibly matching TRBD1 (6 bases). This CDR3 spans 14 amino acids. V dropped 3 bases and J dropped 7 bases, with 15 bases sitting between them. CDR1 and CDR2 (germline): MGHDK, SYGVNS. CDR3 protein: CASSDEGGIDEAFF. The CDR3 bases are TGTGCCAGCAGTGACGAGGGGGGGATCGATGAAGCTTTCTTT.

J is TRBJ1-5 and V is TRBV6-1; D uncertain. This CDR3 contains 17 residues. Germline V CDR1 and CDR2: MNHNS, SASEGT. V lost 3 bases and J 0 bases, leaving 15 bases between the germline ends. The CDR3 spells CASSDPGMEYSNQPQHF. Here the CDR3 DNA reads TGTGCCAGCAGTGATCCCGGGATGGAGTATAGCAATCAGCCCCAGCATTTT.

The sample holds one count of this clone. CDR3 DNA: TGTGCCAGCAGTGAAGGGCTAAGGATTAATTCACCCCTCCACTTT. This gives the protein CASSEGLRINSPLHF. The chain recombines TRBV6-1 with TRBJ1-6; no definite D call. V lost 1 base to trimming and J lost 6 bases, with 10 bases between them. Germline lookup yields CDR1 MNHNS and CDR2 SASEGT. The CDR3 spans 15 residues.

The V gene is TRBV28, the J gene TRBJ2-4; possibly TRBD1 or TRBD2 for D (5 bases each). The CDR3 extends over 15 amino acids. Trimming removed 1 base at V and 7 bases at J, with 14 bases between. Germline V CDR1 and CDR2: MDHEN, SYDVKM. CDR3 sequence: CASSLLGAGTNIQYF. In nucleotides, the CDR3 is TGTGCCAGCAGTTTATTAGGGGCCGGGACGAACATTCAGTACTTC.

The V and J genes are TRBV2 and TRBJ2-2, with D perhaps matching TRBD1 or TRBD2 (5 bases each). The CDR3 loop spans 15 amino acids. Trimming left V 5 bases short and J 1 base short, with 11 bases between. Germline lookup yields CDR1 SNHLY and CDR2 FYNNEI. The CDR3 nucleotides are TGTGCCAGCAGTCCCGGGACGGGGAACACCGGGGAGCTGTTTTTT. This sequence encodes CASSPGTGNTGELFF.

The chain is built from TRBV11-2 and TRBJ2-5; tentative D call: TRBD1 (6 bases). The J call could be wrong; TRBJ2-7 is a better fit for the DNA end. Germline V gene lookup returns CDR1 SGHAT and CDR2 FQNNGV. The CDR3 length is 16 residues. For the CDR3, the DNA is TGTGCCAGCAGCCCGTCTCGGACAGCCACGGGTTACGAGCAGTACTTC. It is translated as CASSPSRTATGYEQYF.

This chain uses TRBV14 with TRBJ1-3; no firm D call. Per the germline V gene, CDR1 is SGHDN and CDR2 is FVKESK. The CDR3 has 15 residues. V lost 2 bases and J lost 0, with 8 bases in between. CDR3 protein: CASSQFMVSGNTIYF. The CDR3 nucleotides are TGTGCCAGCAGCCAATTCATGGTCTCTGGAAACACCATATATTTT. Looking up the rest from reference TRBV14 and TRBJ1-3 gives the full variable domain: EAGVTQFPSHSVIEKGQTVTLRCDPISGHDNLYWYRRVMGKEIKFLLHFVKESKQDESGMPNNRFLAERTGGTYSTLKVQPAELEDSGVYFCASSQFMVSGNTIYFGEGSWLTVV.

CDR3: CASSDSRRGRSYEQYF. The CDR3 DNA is TGTGCCAGCAGTGATTCTCGAAGGGGTAGATCCTACGAGCAGTACTTC. The J gene is TRBJ2-7, the V gene TRBV25-1, with D possibly TRBD1 on 5 matching bases. The CDR3 covers 16 residues. The V and J ends lost 3 bases and 1 base respectively, with 16 bases between them. CDR1 and CDR2 (germline): MGHDK, SYGVNS.

In DNA, the CDR3 is TGTGCTGGGACTACTAACACCGGGGAGCTGTTTTTT. Protein: CAGTTNTGELFF. The rearrangement joins TRBV19 to TRBJ2-2, with 7 bases lining up with TRBD2. CDR1 is LNHDA, CDR2 SQIVND, per germline (reference sequence). The CDR3 runs to 12 residues. Looking up the rest from reference TRBV19 and TRBJ2-2 gives the full variable domain: DGGITQSPKYLFRKEGQNVTLSCEQNLNHDAMYWYRQDPGQGLRLIYYSQIVNDFQKGDIAEGYSVSREKKESFPLTVTSAQKNPTAFYLCAGTTNTGELFFGEGSRLTVL.

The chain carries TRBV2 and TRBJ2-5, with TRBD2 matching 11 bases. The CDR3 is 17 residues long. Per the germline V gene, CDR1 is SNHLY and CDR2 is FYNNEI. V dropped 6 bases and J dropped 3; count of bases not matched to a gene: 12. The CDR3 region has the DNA TGTGCCAGCAGGCTGGGGGCCCTAGCGGGGGGTAAAGAGACCCAGTACTTC. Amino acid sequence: CASRLGALAGGKETQYF.

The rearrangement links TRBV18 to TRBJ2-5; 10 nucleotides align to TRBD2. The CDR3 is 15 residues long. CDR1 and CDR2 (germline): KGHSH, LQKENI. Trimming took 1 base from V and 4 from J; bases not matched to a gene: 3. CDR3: CASSPRLAGGETQYF. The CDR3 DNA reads TGTGCCAGCTCACCACGTTTAGCGGGAGGAGAGACCCAGTACTTC.

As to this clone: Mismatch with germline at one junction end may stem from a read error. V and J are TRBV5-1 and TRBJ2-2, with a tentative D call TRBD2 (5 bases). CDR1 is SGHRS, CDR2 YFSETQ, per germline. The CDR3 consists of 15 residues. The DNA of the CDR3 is TGCGCCAGCAGTCCGAACCCTGGGCCCACCGGGGAGCTGCTTTTT. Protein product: CASSPNPGPTGELLF. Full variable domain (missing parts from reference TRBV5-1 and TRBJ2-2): KAGVTQTPRYLIKTRGQQVTLSCSPISGHRSVSWYQQTPGQGLQFLFEYFSETQRNKGNFPGRFSGRQFSNSRSEMNVSTLELGDSALYLCASSPNPGPTGELLFGEGSRLTVL.

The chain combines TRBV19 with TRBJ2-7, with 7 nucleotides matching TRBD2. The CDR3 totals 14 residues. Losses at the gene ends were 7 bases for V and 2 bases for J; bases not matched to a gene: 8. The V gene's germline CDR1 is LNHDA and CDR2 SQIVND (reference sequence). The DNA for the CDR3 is TGTGCCAGTACCCCGGGAGGTAGAGCCTACGAGCAGTACTTC. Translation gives CASTPGGRAYEQYF.

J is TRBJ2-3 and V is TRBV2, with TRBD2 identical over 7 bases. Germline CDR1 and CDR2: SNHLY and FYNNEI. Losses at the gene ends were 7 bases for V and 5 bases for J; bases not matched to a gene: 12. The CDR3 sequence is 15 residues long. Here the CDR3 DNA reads TGTGCCAGCAATCCATCGGGGCGGGAGCGAGATACGCAGTATTTT. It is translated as CASNPSGRERDTQYF. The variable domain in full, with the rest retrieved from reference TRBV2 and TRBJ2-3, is EPEVTQTPSHQVTQMGQEVILRCVPISNHLYFYWYRQILGQKVEFLVSFYNNEISEKSEIFDDQFSVERPDGSNFTLKIRSTKLEDSAMYFCASNPSGRERDTQYFGPGTRLTVL.

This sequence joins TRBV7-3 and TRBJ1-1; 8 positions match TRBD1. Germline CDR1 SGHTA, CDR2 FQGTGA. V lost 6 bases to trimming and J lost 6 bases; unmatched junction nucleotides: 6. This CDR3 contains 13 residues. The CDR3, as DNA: TGTGCCAGCAGTTCCGGGACAGGTTCTGAAGCTTTCTTT. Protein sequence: CASSSGTGSEAFF. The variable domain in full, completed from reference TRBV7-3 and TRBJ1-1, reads GAGVSQTPSNKVTEKGKYVELRCDPISGHTALYWYRQSLGQGPEFLIYFQGTGAADDSGLPNDRFFAVRPEGSVSTLKIQRTERGDSAVYLCASSSGTGSEAFFGQGTRLTVV.

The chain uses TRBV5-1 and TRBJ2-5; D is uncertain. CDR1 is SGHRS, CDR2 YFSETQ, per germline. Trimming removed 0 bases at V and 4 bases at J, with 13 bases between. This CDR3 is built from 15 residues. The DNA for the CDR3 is TGCGCCAGCAGCTTGGTAGCCAGTTTAGGAGAGACCCAGTACTTC. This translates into CASSLVASLGETQYF.

The CDR3 sequence: CSERGGQGDTQYF. CDR3 DNA: TGCAGCGAACGTGGGGGGCAAGGTGATACGCAGTATTTT. The chain carries TRBV29-1 and TRBJ2-3; D is possibly TRBD1 or TRBD2 (6 bases each). Germline V gene sequence: CDR1 SQVTM, CDR2 ANQGSEA. Trimming left V 7 bases short and J 6 bases short, with 17 bases between. This CDR3 spans 13 amino acids.

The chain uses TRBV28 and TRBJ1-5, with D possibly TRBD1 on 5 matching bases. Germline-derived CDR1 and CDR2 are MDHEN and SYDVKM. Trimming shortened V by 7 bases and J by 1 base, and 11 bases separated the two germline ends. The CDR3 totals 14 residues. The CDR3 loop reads CASISGGSNQPQHF. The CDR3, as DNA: TGTGCCAGCATTTCGGGGGGAAGCAATCAGCCCCAGCATTTT. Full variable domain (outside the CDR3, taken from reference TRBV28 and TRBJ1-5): DVKVTQSSRYLVKRTGEKVFLECVQDMDHENMFWYRQDPGLGLRLIYFSYDVKMKEKGDIPEGYSVSREKKERFSLILESASTNQTSMYLCASISGGSNQPQHFGDGTRLSIL.

The chain's CDR3 is CASSLAGGDGETQYF. The CDR3 DNA reads TGCGCCAGCAGCTTGGCGGGGGGAGATGGAGAGACCCAGTACTTC. The chain joins TRBV5-1 to TRBJ2-5, with TRBD2 matching over 7 bases. V lost 0 bases, J lost 4 bases, and 6 bases stayed unmatched. The CDR3 is made up of 15 amino acids. Germline V gene sequence: CDR1 SGHRS, CDR2 YFSETQ. The variable domain in full, with the rest retrieved from reference TRBV5-1 and TRBJ2-5, is KAGVTQTPRYLIKTRGQQVTLSCSPISGHRSVSWYQQTPGQGLQFLFEYFSETQRNKGNFPGRFSGRQFSNSRSEMNVSTLELGDSALYLCASSLAGGDGETQYFGPGTRLLVL.

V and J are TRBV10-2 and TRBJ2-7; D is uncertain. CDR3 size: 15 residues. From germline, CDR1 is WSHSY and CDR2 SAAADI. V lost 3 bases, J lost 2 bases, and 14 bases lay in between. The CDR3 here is CASSDHADGAYEQYF. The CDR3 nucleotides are TGCGCCAGCAGTGACCACGCTGACGGAGCCTACGAGCAGTACTTC.

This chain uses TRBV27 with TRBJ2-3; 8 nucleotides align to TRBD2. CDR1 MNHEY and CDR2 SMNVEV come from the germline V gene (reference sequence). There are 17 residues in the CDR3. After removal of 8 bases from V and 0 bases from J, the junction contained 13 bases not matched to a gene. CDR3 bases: TGTGCCAGCTCGCTGCGGGGGGCTGGCCCTAGCACAGATACGCAGTATTTT. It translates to CASSLRGAGPSTDTQYF.

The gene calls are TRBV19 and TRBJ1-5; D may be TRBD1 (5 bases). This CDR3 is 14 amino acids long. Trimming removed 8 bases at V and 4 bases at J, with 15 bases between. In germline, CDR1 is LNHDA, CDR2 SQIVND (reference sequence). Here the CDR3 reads CASSDGAVNQPQHF. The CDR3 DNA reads TGTGCCAGTTCCGATGGGGCAGTAAATCAGCCCCAGCATTTT. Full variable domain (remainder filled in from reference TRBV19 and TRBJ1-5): DGGITQSPKYLFRKEGQNVTLSCEQNLNHDAMYWYRQDPGQGLRLIYYSQIVNDFQKGDIAEGYSVSREKKESFPLTVTSAQKNPTAFYLCASSDGAVNQPQHFGDGTRLSIL.

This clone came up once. CDR3 sequence (DNA): TGTGCCAGCAGCTTTGTGGACAGGGGCAATTCACCCCTCCACTTT. Translation gives CASSFVDRGNSPLHF. The V call is TRBV5-5, the J call TRBJ1-6; 9 nucleotides match TRBD1. Losses at the gene ends were 2 bases for V and 7 bases for J; bases not matched to a gene: 4. The CDR3 runs to 15 residues. Germline V CDR1 and CDR2: SGHKS, YYEKEE (reference sequence).

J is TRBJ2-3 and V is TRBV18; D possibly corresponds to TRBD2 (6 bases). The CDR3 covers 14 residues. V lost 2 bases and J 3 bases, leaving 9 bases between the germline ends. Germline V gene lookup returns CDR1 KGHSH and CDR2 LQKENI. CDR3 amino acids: CASSPSGLTDTQYF. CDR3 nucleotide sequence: TGTGCCAGCTCACCAAGCGGGTTGACAGATACGCAGTATTTT.

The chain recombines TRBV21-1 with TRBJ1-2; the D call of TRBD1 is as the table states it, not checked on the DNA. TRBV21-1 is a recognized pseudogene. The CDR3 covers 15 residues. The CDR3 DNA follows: TGTGCCAGCAGCAAAGGGGGGAACAGGGAAGCTGGCTACACCTTC. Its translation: CASSKGGNREAGYTF.

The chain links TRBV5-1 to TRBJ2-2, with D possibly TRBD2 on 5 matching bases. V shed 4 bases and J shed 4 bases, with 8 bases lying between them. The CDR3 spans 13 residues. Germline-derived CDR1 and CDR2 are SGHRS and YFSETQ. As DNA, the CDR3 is TGCGCCAGCAGCGCGGGCAGCACCGGGGAGCTGTTTTTT. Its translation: CASSAGSTGELFF.